This TCR beta chain appears in the sequencing data of a study of cytomegalovirus exposure and HLA in healthy donors. Study-level results: The CMV antigen specificity of three CMV-associated chains was confirmed through in vitro analysis.

In the PCR, 60 Vbeta and 13 Jbeta primers were used. Generated by immunoSEQ multiplex PCR, the TCRdb table keeps only in-frame clones and is missing some. The repertoire includes 50,000 to 65,000 clones, roughly 84% of them detected once, and around 2.9% sits in the top ten. On this clone: Its target is unknown.

The junction had 6 bases not matched to a gene; V was cut back by 2 bases and J by 2 bases. CDR3 length: 15 amino acids. CDR1 is GTSNPN, CDR2 SVGIG, per germline (reference sequence). Source material: PBMCs. The receptor was derived from a young woman in good health and CMV-seronegative. The V gene is TRBV30, the J gene TRBJ2-3; 8 bases map to TRBD2. The CDR3 is CAWSLSGGPTDTQYF. DNA for the CDR3: TGTGCCTGGAGTTTAAGCGGGGGCCCCACAGATACGCAGTATTTT.